The 28 T cell receptor beta chains in this list originate from one sample, sequenced in a study of T cells in Graves' hyperthyroidism and ophthalmopathy (dated by TCRdb to between 2018 and 2021). The library was prepared using multiplex PCR. The sample was run on an Illumina HiSeq 2000. TCR beta CDR3 regions were amplified from RNA transcripts. For the first round of RT-PCR on the TCR CDR3, the HTBI primer set was used together with the Qiagen OneStep RT-PCR kit. In TCRdb, the public reads were trimmed at Q25 with fastp and aligned with MiXCR, with productive beta chains retained. Every CDR3 protein is listed once, alongside the most common genes and DNA of its rows. This sample has about 500,000 distinct CDR3 sequences in its table, and approximately 14% of those were observed once. Clones ranked in the top ten supply around 17% of the sample. The sample was blood. The receptors were sampled from a woman under 30 with Graves' hyperthyroidism.

This clonotype was found a few times. J is TRBJ1-5 and V is TRBV19, with D hard to call. This CDR3 has 15 amino acids. V dropped 9 bases and J dropped 0 bases, with 15 bases sitting between them. Germline V gives CDR1 LNHDA, CDR2 SQIVND (reference sequence). The CDR3 DNA reads as TGTGCCAGCCAAATGGGAATTTATAGCAATCAGCCCCAGCATTTT. Residues: CASQMGIYSNQPQHF.

This clonotype was seen a handful of times. CDR3 coding DNA: TGCAGTGCTAGTCACCGGGTCGGCAATCAGCCCCAGCATTTT. It yields the protein CSASHRVGNQPQHF. The V and J genes are TRBV20-1 and TRBJ1-5; D not resolved. CDR1 and CDR2 from the germline V gene are DFQATT and SNEGSKA (reference sequence). The V gene lost 3 bases and the J gene lost 2 bases, with 11 bases spanning the gap. The CDR3 spans 14 residues.

This clonotype was picked up many times. The chain uses TRBV19 and TRBJ2-3, with TRBD2 matching 11 bases. Germline assignment: CDR1 LNHDA and CDR2 SQIVND (reference sequence). CDR3 length equals 16 residues. V lost 4 bases and J lost 0; bases outside the gene matches: 3. This chain's CDR3 is CASSRRTSGSTDTQYF. The DNA for the CDR3 is TGTGCCAGTAGTAGACGGACTAGCGGGAGCACAGATACGCAGTATTTT.

As to this clonotype: A much larger clone lies a single base off, so this may be a read error. The V and J genes are TRBV7-3 and TRBJ1-1; possibly TRBD1 for D (5 bases). The germline V gene has CDR1 SGHTA and CDR2 FQGTGA. The CDR3 covers 14 residues. The CDR3 DNA reads TGTGCCGGCAGCCCCACGGGGAGGGACGGTGAAGCTTTCTTT. It is translated as CAGSPTGRDGEAFF.

J is TRBJ1-2 and V is TRBV29-1, with D hard to call. The ends were cut back, 3 bases at V and 0 bases at J, with 8 bases in the middle. The germline CDR1 and CDR2 sequences are SQVTM and ANQGSEA. This CDR3 has 13 residues. Here the CDR3 reads CSVDGNSNYGYTF. The CDR3 coding sequence is TGCAGCGTTGACGGCAATTCTAACTATGGCTACACCTTC.

The rearrangement joins TRBV12-3 or TRBV12-4 to TRBJ2-1; D could derive from TRBD1 or TRBD2 (5 bases each). This CDR3 is 16 amino acids long. Trimming shortened V by 0 bases and J by 0 bases, and 9 bases separated the two germline ends. This chain's CDR3 is CASSLATRGSYNEQFF. Here the CDR3 DNA reads TGTGCCAGCAGTTTAGCAACGAGGGGCTCCTACAATGAGCAGTTCTTC.

There are many counts of this clonotype. The J gene is TRBJ2-2, the V gene TRBV2; possible D gene TRBD1, 5 bases. Germline V CDR1 and CDR2: SNHLY, FYNNEI. V lost 3 bases and J lost 2, with 13 bases in between. This CDR3 has 16 amino acids. The CDR3 DNA reads TGTGCCAGCAGTGACTTAGGTCAGGGAAACACCGGGGAGCTGTTTTTT. Its protein product is CASSDLGQGNTGELFF.

This rearrangement joins TRBV7-9 to TRBJ1-1, with D uncertain. Trimming left V 3 bases short and J 1 base short, with 15 bases between. The CDR3 runs to 16 residues. The germline V gene has CDR1 SEHNR and CDR2 FQNEAQ (reference sequence). The CDR3 protein is CASSFNGPLQNTEAFF. CDR3 in DNA: TGTGCCAGCAGCTTCAACGGACCGCTGCAGAACACTGAAGCTTTCTTT.

CDR3 protein: CASRGPRGTPYNEQFF. CDR3 DNA: TGTGCCAGCAGGGGCCCACGTGGGACGCCATACAATGAGCAGTTCTTC. The chain combines TRBV5-4 with TRBJ2-1; possibly TRBD1 or TRBD2 for D (5 bases each). Trimming stripped 5 bases from V and 4 bases from J, with 19 bases between. This CDR3 has 16 residues. Germline loops: CDR1 SGHNT, CDR2 YYREEE (reference sequence). The full variable domain, with the rest looked up from reference TRBV5-4 and TRBJ2-1, is ETGVTQSPTHLIKTRGQQVTLRCSSQSGHNTVSWYQQALGQGPQFIFQYYREEENGRGNFPPRFSGLQFPNYSSELNVNALELDDSALYLCASRGPRGTPYNEQFFGPGTRLTVL.

Ten or more counts support this clonotype. This chain links TRBV12-3 or TRBV12-4 with TRBJ1-1; no firm D call. The CDR3 has 17 amino acids. V gave up 3 bases and J gave up 1 base, with 18 bases separating them. CDR3 amino acids: CASSFFAGRTANTEAFF. CDR3 sequence (DNA): TGTGCCAGCAGTTTTTTTGCGGGGAGGACCGCGAACACTGAAGCTTTCTTT.

This clonotype appeared many times. This rearrangement joins TRBV11-3 to TRBJ2-1, with 14 bases lining up with TRBD2. Losses at the gene ends were 6 bases for V and 8 bases for J; bases not matched to a gene: 9. This CDR3 comprises 16 residues. CDR1 SGHNT and CDR2 YENEEA come from the germline V gene. In nucleotides, the CDR3 is TGTGCCAGCAGGCGGGGACTAGCGGGAGTTGGCCATGAGCAGTTCTTC. Translated, it gives CASRRGLAGVGHEQFF.

In this sample, this clonotype turned up a few times. A junction end diverges from the germline sequence, so it may reflect a read error. The chain recombines TRBV6-1 with TRBJ2-5; 9 bases are shared with TRBD2. CDR1 is MNHNS and CDR2 is SASEGT in the germline V gene. This CDR3 spans 16 amino acids. The CDR3 DNA sequence: TGTGCCAGCAGGGAAGGAGCTAGCGGGATAAGGGAGACCCAGTACTTC. This sequence encodes CASREGASGIRETQYF.

In this sample, this clonotype turned up a few times. The chain carries TRBV20-1 and TRBJ2-1, with D hard to call. This CDR3 comprises 11 residues. Germline-derived CDR1 and CDR2 are DFQATT and SNEGSKA (reference sequence). CDR3 in DNA: TGCAGCGGGTTGTGGTTCAATGAGCAGTTCTTC. It codes for CSGLWFNEQFF.

The genes are TRBV12-3 or TRBV12-4 and TRBJ2-1, with 9 nucleotides matching TRBD2. V shed 4 bases, J shed 4 bases, and the junction held 8 bases outside the gene matches. The CDR3 is 16 amino acids. This chain's CDR3 is CASSSGPGLAYNEQFF. The CDR3 DNA follows: TGTGCCAGCAGTTCGGGCCCGGGACTAGCATACAATGAGCAGTTCTTC.

This chain connects TRBV7-6 to TRBJ2-1, with TRBD2 as a possible D gene (6 bases). From germline, CDR1 is SGHVS and CDR2 FNYEAQ. V lost 0 bases to trimming and J lost 4 bases, with 16 bases between them. This CDR3 is 17 amino acids long. The CDR3 here is CASSLAPHGSGYNEQFF. The CDR3 region has the DNA TGTGCCAGCAGCTTAGCCCCCCACGGGAGCGGTTACAATGAGCAGTTCTTC.

This clonotype turned up a few times. This chain uses TRBV9 with TRBJ2-5; perhaps TRBD2 as D (5 bases). Trimming removed 4 bases from V and 4 bases from J, with 17 bases in between. CDR1 is SGDLS and CDR2 is YYNGEE in the germline V gene. This CDR3 is 15 amino acids long. The CDR3 spells CASSWSGVGGETQYF. CDR3 coding DNA: TGTGCCAGCAGCTGGTCCGGGGTAGGCGGAGAGACCCAGTACTTC.

In this sample, this clonotype turned up many times. This chain joins TRBV5-1 and TRBJ2-7; a possible D gene is TRBD2 (5 bases). The CDR3 consists of 15 residues. Trimming took 4 bases from V and 3 from J, leaving 17 bases between them. Germline V gene sequence: CDR1 SGHRS, CDR2 YFSETQ. In DNA, the CDR3 is TGCGCCAGCAGCCCTTCTCGGAGGCGAGACTACGAGCAGTACGTC. It encodes CASSPSRRRDYEQYV.

This clonotype was observed many times. The chain has TRBV28 and TRBJ1-2, with D hard to call. With 10 bases removed from V and 1 base from J, the gap between germline ends came to 10 bases. Germline V gene sequence: CDR1 MDHEN, CDR2 SYDVKM. The CDR3 loop spans 12 amino acids. In DNA form, the CDR3 reads TGTGCCACCCACATGAATAACTATGGCTACACCTTC. Its translation is CATHMNNYGYTF.

This clonotype was found many times. The CDR3 loop reads CAWRPSYGYTF. The CDR3 nucleotides are TGTGCCTGGAGGCCAAGCTATGGCTACACCTTC. This chain joins TRBV30 and TRBJ1-2, with D unclear. V lost 3 bases and J 4 bases, leaving 6 bases between the germline ends. Germline V gene lookup returns CDR1 GTSNPN and CDR2 SVGIG (reference sequence). This CDR3 region has 11 residues.

The rearrangement links TRBV30 to TRBJ2-7; TRBD1 aligns across 7 bases. The CDR3 spans 13 residues. The ends lost 2 bases at V and 3 bases at J; junction bases unmatched: 4. Germline V gene data show CDR1 as GTSNPN and CDR2 as SVGIG (reference sequence). In nucleotides, the CDR3 is TGTGCCTGGAGTACGCGACAGGGCTACGAGCAGTACTTC. As protein: CAWSTRQGYEQYF.

This clonotype was seen many times. The rearrangement uses TRBV20-1 and TRBJ2-5, with no clear D. V was clipped by 1 base and J by 7 bases, with 13 bases between them. The CDR3 contains 13 residues. Germline CDR1 DFQATT, CDR2 SNEGSKA (reference sequence). CDR3 protein: CSARVGELGTQYF. For the CDR3, the DNA is TGCAGTGCTAGAGTGGGCGAACTGGGGACCCAGTACTTC.

J is TRBJ1-6 and V is TRBV27; D ambiguous. This CDR3 is 15 amino acids long. The germline CDR1 and CDR2 sequences are MNHEY and SMNVEV (reference sequence). The V end lost 0 bases, the J end lost 7 bases, and 10 bases lay between the germline ends. DNA of the CDR3: TGTGCCAGCAGTTTATCCCCTGCTTACAATTCACCCCTCCACTTT. It codes for CASSLSPAYNSPLHF.

This clonotype was found many times. The chain is built from TRBV11-3 and TRBJ2-7, with D maybe TRBD2 (6 bases). V lost 1 base to trimming and J lost 4 bases, with 11 bases between them. Germline loops: CDR1 SGHNT, CDR2 YENEEA. The CDR3 consists of 14 residues. CDR3 residues: CASSLGAGSYEQYF. The CDR3 bases are TGTGCCAGCAGCTTAGGAGCGGGCTCATACGAGCAGTACTTC. Full variable domain (remainder filled in from reference TRBV11-3 and TRBJ2-7): EAGVVQSPRYKIIEKKQPVAFWCNPISGHNTLYWYLQNLGQGPELLIRYENEEAVDDSQLPKDRFSAERLKGVDSTLKIQPAELGDSAVYLCASSLGAGSYEQYFGPGTRLTVT.

This clonotype was counted between two and nine times. The J gene is TRBJ2-1, the V gene TRBV27; 7 bases fit TRBD2. Germline CDR1 MNHEY, CDR2 SMNVEV (reference sequence). V dropped 1 base and J dropped 1; count of bases not matched to a gene: 7. CDR3 length: 17 residues. DNA of the CDR3: TGTGCCAGCAGTTTATTGGGGAGGGAGACATCCTACAATGAGCAGTTCTTC. This sequence encodes CASSLLGRETSYNEQFF.

The chain employs TRBV14 and TRBJ2-7; maybe TRBD1 (5 bases). V lost 4 bases, J lost 2 bases, and 12 bases lay in between. CDR3 length: 14 amino acids. Germline V gives CDR1 SGHDN, CDR2 FVKESK. The CDR3 DNA follows: TGTGCCAGCAGCCTCCGACAGATACCCTACGAGCAGTACGTC. The encoded protein is CASSLRQIPYEQYV.

This clonotype appeared a few times. The chain combines TRBV28 with TRBJ2-3; D uncertain. The CDR3 runs 13 residues. V dropped 10 bases and J dropped 5 bases, with 16 bases sitting between them. Germline CDR1 is MDHEN and CDR2 is SYDVKM. The CDR3 DNA reads as TGTGCCACTCGCCCTAGTAGCCTAGATACGCAGTATTTT. Translating it yields CATRPSSLDTQYF.

This clonotype was picked up many times. The chain is built from TRBV7-9 and TRBJ1-4; D may be TRBD1 (6 bases). The germline V gene encodes CDR1 SEHNR and CDR2 FQNEAQ (reference sequence). The V and J ends lost 8 bases and 4 bases respectively, with 8 bases between them. CDR3 length: 12 residues. The chain's CDR3 is CASEGGNEKLFF. The DNA for the CDR3 is TGTGCCAGCGAGGGGGGTAATGAAAAACTGTTTTTT.

The table lists this clonotype with many counts. V usage is TRBV6-5 and J usage is TRBJ1-6; D possibly corresponds to TRBD1 (5 bases). The length of the CDR3 is 16 residues. Germline V gene sequence: CDR1 MNHEY, CDR2 SVGAGI. V was cut by 2 bases and J by 6 bases, with 14 bases left in between. The CDR3 DNA is TGTGCCAGCAGTTACGCCCTTGGGGGAGCTAATTCACCCCTCCACTTT. It translates to CASSYALGGANSPLHF.